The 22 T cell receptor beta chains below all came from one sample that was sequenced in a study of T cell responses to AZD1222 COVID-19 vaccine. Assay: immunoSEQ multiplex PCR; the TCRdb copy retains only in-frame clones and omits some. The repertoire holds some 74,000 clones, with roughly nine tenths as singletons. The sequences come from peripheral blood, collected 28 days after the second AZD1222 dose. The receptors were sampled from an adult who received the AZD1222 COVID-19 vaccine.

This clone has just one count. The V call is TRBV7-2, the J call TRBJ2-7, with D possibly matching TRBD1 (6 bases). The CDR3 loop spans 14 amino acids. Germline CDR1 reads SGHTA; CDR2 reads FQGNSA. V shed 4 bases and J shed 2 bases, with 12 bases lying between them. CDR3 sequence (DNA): TGTGCCAGCAGCTCGCAACAGGGACCCTACGAGCAGTACTTC. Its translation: CASSSQQGPYEQYF.

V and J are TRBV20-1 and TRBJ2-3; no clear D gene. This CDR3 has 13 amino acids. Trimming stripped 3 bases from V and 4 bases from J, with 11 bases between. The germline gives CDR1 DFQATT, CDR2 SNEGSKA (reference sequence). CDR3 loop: CSASLVAADTQYF. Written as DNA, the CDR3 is TGCAGTGCTAGTCTGGTGGCCGCAGATACGCAGTATTTT.

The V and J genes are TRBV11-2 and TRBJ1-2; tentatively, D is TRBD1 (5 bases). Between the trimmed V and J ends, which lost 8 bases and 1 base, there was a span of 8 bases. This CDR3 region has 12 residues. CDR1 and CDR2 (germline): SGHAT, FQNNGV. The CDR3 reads CASQGFNYGYTF. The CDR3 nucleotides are TGTGCCAGCCAGGGTTTTAACTATGGCTACACCTTC.

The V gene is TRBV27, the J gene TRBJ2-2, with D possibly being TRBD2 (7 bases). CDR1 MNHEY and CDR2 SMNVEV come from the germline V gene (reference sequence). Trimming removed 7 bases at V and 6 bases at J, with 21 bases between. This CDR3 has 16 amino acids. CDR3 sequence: CASTRGGVVSAGELFF. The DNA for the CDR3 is TGTGCCAGCACGAGGGGGGGAGTGGTTAGTGCCGGGGAGCTGTTTTTT.

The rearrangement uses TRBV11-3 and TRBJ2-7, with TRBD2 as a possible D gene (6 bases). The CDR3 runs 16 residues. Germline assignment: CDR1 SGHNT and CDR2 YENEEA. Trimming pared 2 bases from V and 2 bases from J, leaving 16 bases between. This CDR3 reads CASSLTLIAAPYEQYF. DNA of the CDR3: TGTGCCAGCAGCTTAACGTTGATAGCGGCACCCTACGAGCAGTACTTC.

Here the CDR3 DNA reads TGTGCCACCTCGCCCGGACTTAACTATGGCTACACCTTC. Amino acid sequence: CATSPGLNYGYTF. The J gene is TRBJ1-2, the V gene TRBV6-4; D ambiguous. Trimming removed 10 bases at V and 1 base at J, with 13 bases between. The germline V gene encodes CDR1 MRHNA and CDR2 SNTAGT. This CDR3 has 13 amino acids.

CDR3 sequence reads: CASSSAQGAWTDTQYF. The CDR3 DNA reads as TGTGCCAGCAGTTCGGCGCAGGGGGCATGGACAGATACGCAGTATTTT. This chain joins TRBV6-5 and TRBJ2-3; the match to TRBD1 covers 8 bases. Germline values: CDR1 MNHEY, CDR2 SVGAGI. CDR3 length: 16 residues. Trimming removed 4 bases from V and 3 bases from J; junction bases left unmatched: 9.

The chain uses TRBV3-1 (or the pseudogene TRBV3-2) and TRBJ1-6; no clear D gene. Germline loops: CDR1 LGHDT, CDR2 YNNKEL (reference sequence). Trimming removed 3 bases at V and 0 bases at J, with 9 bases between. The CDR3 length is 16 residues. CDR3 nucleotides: TGTGCCAGCAGCCAGAAAGGCAGCTCCTATAATTCACCCCTCCACTTT. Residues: CASSQKGSSYNSPLHF.

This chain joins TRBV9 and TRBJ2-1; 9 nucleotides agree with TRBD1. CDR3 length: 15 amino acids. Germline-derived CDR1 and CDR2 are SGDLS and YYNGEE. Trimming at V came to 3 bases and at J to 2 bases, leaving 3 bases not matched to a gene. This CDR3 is CASSADRGTYNEQFF. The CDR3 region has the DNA TGTGCCAGCAGCGCGGACAGGGGAACCTACAATGAGCAGTTCTTC.

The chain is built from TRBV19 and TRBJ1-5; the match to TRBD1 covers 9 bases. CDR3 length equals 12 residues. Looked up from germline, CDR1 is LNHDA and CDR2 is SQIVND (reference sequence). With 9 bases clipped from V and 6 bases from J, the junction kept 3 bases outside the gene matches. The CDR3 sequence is CASKTGGQPQHF. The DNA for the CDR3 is TGTGCCAGCAAGACAGGGGGTCAGCCCCAGCATTTT.

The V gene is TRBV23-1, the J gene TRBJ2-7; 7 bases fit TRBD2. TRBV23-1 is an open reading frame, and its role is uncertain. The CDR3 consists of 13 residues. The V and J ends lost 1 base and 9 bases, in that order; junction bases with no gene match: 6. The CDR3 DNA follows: TGCGCCAGCAGTCAATTGCGGGGGAGGGGGCAGTACTTC. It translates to CASSQLRGRGQYF.

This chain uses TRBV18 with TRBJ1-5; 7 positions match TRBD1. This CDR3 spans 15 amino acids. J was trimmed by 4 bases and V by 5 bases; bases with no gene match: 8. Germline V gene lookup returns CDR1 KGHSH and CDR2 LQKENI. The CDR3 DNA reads TGTGCCAGCTCATTGCGCCAGGGGGGAAATCAGCCCCAGCATTTT. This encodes CASSLRQGGNQPQHF.

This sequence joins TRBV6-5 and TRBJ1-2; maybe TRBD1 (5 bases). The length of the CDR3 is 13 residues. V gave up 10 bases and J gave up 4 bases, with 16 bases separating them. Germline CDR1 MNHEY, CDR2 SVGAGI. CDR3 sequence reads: CATSTRGIYGYTF. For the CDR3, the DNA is TGTGCCACCTCTACCCGGGGGATCTATGGCTACACCTTC.

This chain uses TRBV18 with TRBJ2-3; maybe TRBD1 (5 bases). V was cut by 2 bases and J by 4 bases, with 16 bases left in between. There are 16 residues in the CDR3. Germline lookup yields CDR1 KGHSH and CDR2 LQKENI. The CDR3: CASSPGIQGSSDTQYF. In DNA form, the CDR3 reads TGTGCCAGCTCACCAGGGATCCAGGGAAGCTCAGATACGCAGTATTTT. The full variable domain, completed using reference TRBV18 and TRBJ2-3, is NAGVMQNPRHLVRRRGQEARLRCSPMKGHSHVYWYRQLPEEGLKFMVYLQKENIIDESGMPKERFSAEFPKEGPSILRIQQVVRGDSAAYFCASSPGIQGSSDTQYFGPGTRLTVL.

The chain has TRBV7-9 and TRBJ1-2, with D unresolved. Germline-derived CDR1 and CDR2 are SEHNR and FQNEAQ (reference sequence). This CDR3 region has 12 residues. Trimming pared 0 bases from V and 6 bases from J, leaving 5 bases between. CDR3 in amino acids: CASSLAEDGYTF. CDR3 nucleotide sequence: TGTGCCAGCAGCTTAGCGGAGGATGGCTACACCTTC.

The CDR3 bases are TGTGCCAGCAGCTACATCCCAGACGGGAATGAAAAACTGTTTTTT. Protein sequence: CASSYIPDGNEKLFF. This rearrangement joins TRBV9 to TRBJ1-4; unclear D gene. V gave up 4 bases and J gave up 5 bases, with 15 bases separating them. This CDR3 has 15 amino acids. The germline V gene has CDR1 SGDLS and CDR2 YYNGEE. Complete variable domain (other parts from reference TRBV9 and TRBJ1-4): DSGVTQTPKHLITATGQRVTLRCSPRSGDLSVYWYQQSLDQGLQFLIQYYNGEERAKGNILERFSAQQFPDLHSELNLSSLELGDSALYFCASSYIPDGNEKLFFGSGTQLSVL.

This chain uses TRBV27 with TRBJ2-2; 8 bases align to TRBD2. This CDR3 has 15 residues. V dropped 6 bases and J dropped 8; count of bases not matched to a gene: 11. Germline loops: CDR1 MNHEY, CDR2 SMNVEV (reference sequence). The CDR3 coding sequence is TGTGCCAGCAGCCTTCCTAATAGCGGGAAAGGGGAGCTGTTTTTT. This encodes CASSLPNSGKGELFF.

For the CDR3, the DNA is TGTGCCAGTAGGTCCACAGGCGGCACAGATACGCAGTATTTT. This gives the protein CASRSTGGTDTQYF. The V gene is TRBV19, the J gene TRBJ2-3, with D possibly being TRBD1 (5 bases). V was clipped by 6 bases and J by 1 base, with 11 bases between them. This CDR3 is 14 amino acids long. Per germline, CDR1 LNHDA and CDR2 SQIVND (reference sequence).

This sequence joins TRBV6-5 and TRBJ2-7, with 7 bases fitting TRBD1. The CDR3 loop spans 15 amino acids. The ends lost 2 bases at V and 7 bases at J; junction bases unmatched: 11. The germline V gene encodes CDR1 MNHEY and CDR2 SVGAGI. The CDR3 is CASSYQRTGRGEQYF. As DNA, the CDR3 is TGTGCCAGCAGTTACCAGAGGACAGGTAGGGGGGAGCAGTACTTC.

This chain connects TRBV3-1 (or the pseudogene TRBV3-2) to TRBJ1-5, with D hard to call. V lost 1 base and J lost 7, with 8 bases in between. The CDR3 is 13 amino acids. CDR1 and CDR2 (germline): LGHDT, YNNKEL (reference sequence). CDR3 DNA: TGTGCCAGCAGCCAAGGGATACTACAGCCCCAGCATTTT. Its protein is CASSQGILQPQHF.

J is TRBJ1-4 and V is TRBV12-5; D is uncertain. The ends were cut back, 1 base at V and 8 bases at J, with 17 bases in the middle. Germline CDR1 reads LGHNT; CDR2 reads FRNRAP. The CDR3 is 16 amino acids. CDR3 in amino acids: CASGLGSRGVAEKLFF. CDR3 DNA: TGTGCTAGTGGTTTGGGGTCCCGCGGGGTAGCGGAAAAACTGTTTTTT.

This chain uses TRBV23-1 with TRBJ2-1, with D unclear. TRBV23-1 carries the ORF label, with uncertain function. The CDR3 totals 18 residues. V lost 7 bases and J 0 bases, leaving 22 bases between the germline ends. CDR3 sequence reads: CASKPPHHKGSSYNEQFF. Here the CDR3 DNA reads TGCGCCAGCAAACCCCCACACCATAAGGGAAGCTCCTACAATGAGCAGTTCTTC.